This T cell receptor (beta chain) was sequenced for a study of blood T cell repertoires in COVID-19. All enrollees were roughly 18 to 90 years old and from about 24 US areas. Membership in each cohort depended on participant-reported clinical history. The recovered donors of Cohort 3 showed two negative PCRs, clearance, or symptom resolution. Using immunoSEQ multiplex PCR, the repertoire was profiled, and TCRdb retains in-frame clones only, with some absent. The data show some 260,000 clones, around 89% seen once. This CDR3 has 14 amino acids. V gave up 7 bases and J gave up 4 bases; unmatched junction bases: 4. Germline loops: CDR1 MDHEN, CDR2 SYDVKM.

The V call is TRBV28, the J call TRBJ2-1, with 10 positions matching TRBD2. The clonotype was recovered from a man between 40 and 49 years old who had recovered from COVID-19. The sequenced sample was PBMCs or T cells enriched from blood (not recorded which). CDR3 protein: CASKAGGIYNEQFF. As DNA, the CDR3 is TGTGCCAGCAAAGCGGGAGGGATTTACAATGAGCAGTTCTTC.